The 6 T cell receptor beta chains given below trace back to one sample, sequenced in a study of CD8+CD57+ T cells in acquired aplastic anemia. Patients included in sequencing had previously demonstrated CD8+CD57+ cell expansion by flow cytometry. Genomic DNA constituted the template upon which TCR beta VDJ and CDR3 profiling was performed. One entry per CDR3 protein, called by TCRdb with MiXCR from the reads. The profile covers about 470,000 distinct CDR3 sequences, with around 33% appearing a single time and about 0.8% taken by the ten largest. Material: sorted CD4+, CD8+, or CD8+CD57+ T cells (not recorded which) from PBMCs. The receptors were gathered from a human donor with aplastic anemia.

This chain connects TRBV2 to TRBJ1-1; the D gene is possibly TRBD1 (6 bases). Deletions cut 2 bases from V and 2 bases from J, with 15 bases between. The germline CDR1 and CDR2 sequences are SNHLY and FYNNEI. The CDR3 is 16 amino acids. Here the CDR3 DNA reads TGTGCCAGCAGTGAAATTCCAGGGGCGGGAAACACTGAAGCTTTCTTT. Translated: CASSEIPGAGNTEAFF.

This clonotype was detected ten times or more. The chain joins TRBV2 to TRBJ1-5, with D maybe TRBD1 (5 bases). Germline values: CDR1 SNHLY, CDR2 FYNNEI. Trimming removed 8 bases from V and 5 bases from J, with 25 bases in between. The CDR3 has 17 residues. This CDR3 reads CASLDPFATPRDQPQHF. For the CDR3, the DNA is TGTGCCAGCCTAGATCCCTTTGCAACCCCCAGGGATCAGCCCCAGCATTTT.

The table lists this clonotype with a few counts. V gene TRBV3-1 combines with J gene TRBJ2-7; 8 bases agree with TRBD2. The CDR3 spans 14 residues. Germline assignment: CDR1 LGHDT and CDR2 YNNKEL (reference sequence). J lost 5 bases, V lost 2 bases, and 5 bases had no gene match. DNA of the CDR3: TGTGCCAGCAGCCAAAATACGGGAGGGAACGAGCAGTACTTC. Translation gives CASSQNTGGNEQYF.

At least ten counts were recorded for this clonotype. This chain uses TRBV20-1 with TRBJ1-1; D unclear. This CDR3 has 16 residues. CDR1 is DFQATT and CDR2 is SNEGSKA in the germline V gene (reference sequence). The V end was cut by 0 bases, the J end by 0 bases, with 14 bases between. CDR3 loop: CSARDLRVSMNTEAFF. The CDR3 bases are TGCAGTGCTAGAGATCTAAGGGTCAGTATGAACACTGAAGCTTTCTTT.

As regards this clonotype: Relative to the germline gene, one junction end is altered; a read error may explain this. The V call is TRBV3-1, the J call TRBJ1-3; tentatively, D is TRBD1 (6 bases). Germline CDR1 LGHDT, CDR2 YNNKEL (reference sequence). This CDR3 is 13 amino acids long. CDR3 protein: CASRQGGGNAIYF. The DNA for the CDR3 is TGTGCCAGCAGACAGGGTGGAGGAAACGCCATATATTTT.

The sample holds a few counts of this clonotype. The chain carries TRBV20-1 and TRBJ2-1, with 7 bases matching TRBD2. The CDR3 extends over 12 amino acids. Germline values: CDR1 DFQATT, CDR2 SNEGSKA (reference sequence). The trim removed 3 bases at V and 10 bases at J, leaving 6 bases unmatched. The CDR3 nucleotides read TGCAGTGCTAGGAGGGAGGGGTCAGAGCAGTTCTTC. Translated, it gives CSARREGSEQFF.